This TCR beta chain was sequenced for a study of blood T cell repertoires in COVID-19. The wider study: Acute-phase and convalescent COVID-19 samples originated in the United States, Italy and Spain. Sources were T cells, B-cell-depleted T cells, or PBMCs; the material itself was cDNA or gDNA.

Trimming pared 7 bases from V and 5 bases from J, leaving 15 bases between. The CDR3 consists of 13 residues. Authors' analysis steps: Estimation of nucleated cell counts was performed using reference gene primer amplification. TCRdb's table, derived via immunoSEQ multiplex PCR, lists solely in-frame clones and lacks some. V and J calls and clone size are copied from that table; D and trimming were computed from the DNA. The profile covers approximately 220,000 clones, with 75% to 90% appearing a single time and 27% taken by the ten largest. The sequenced sample consisted of peripheral blood. The J gene is TRBJ2-7, the V gene TRBV12-3 or TRBV12-4; tentatively, D is TRBD2 (5 bases). The sequence derives from a man aged 40-50 years with acute or convalescent COVID-19. The CDR3 DNA sequence: TGTGCCAGCACCCCGGGGAGACCCAACGAGCAGTACTTC. Translating it yields CASTPGRPNEQYF.